The present entry profiles one TCR beta chain with its context. Repertoires were generated with immunoSEQ multiplex PCR, while TCRdb's copy carries only in-frame clones and drops some. The sample lists about 130,000 clones, roughly 74% occurring once. This CDR3 region has 15 residues. Germline CDR1 is SNHLY and CDR2 is FYNNEI. The J segment lost 10 bases and the V segment lost 4 bases, leaving 13 bases of the junction unmatched. The sample is drawn from a study of blood T cell repertoires in COVID-19. The wider study: Acute-phase and convalescent COVID-19 samples originated in the United States, Italy and Spain. PBMCs, B-cell-depleted T cells, or T cells were the source of the cDNA or gDNA that made up the material.

While infection was still active, Seattle patients were enrolled and then followed longitudinally. The origin of this receptor is a man older than 75 with COVID-19, enrolled during active disease. The chain links TRBV2 to TRBJ1-5, with TRBD1 matching over 7 bases. The sequencing sample was made of peripheral blood. CDR3 in DNA: TGTGCCAGCAGTGCCGTGACAGGGTCTTGGGGACCCCAGCATTTT. Translated: CASSAVTGSWGPQHF.